This entry concerns a single TCR beta chain. The antigen is not known. The sample is drawn from a study of T cell responses to AZD1222 COVID-19 vaccine. General study results and limits: Among vaccine-associated CD4 TCRs, coverage spanned spike, with dominance at 160-218 and 743-854. No repertoire was sampled before or during the peak T cell response, only after it.

Sequencing was performed with immunoSEQ multiplex PCR; in TCRdb, only in-frame clones are kept and a portion is missing. The data contain under 200,000 clones, roughly 94% of them singletons. The CDR3 is made up of 15 amino acids. Trimming shortened V by 7 bases and J by 7 bases, and 22 bases separated the two germline ends. Per germline, CDR1 MNHEY and CDR2 SVGAGI. Material: peripheral blood, obtained on day 0 of AZD1222 vaccination. The origin of this receptor is an adult in good health. V is TRBV6-5 and J is TRBJ1-2, with a weak D call TRBD1 (5 bases). The CDR3 DNA follows: TGTGCCAGCACCGCAACGGGCGGGGGGAGAGGTGGCTACACCTTC. Protein sequence: CASTATGGGRGGYTF.